These T cell receptor beta chains were read from a single sample in a study of blood T cell repertoires in COVID-19. TCRdb's copy holds only in-frame clones and misses some; the assay was immunoSEQ multiplex PCR. Of around 270,000 clones listed, about four fifths are singletons. What was sequenced was peripheral blood. The source is a middle-aged woman who had recovered from COVID-19. Each CDR3 is given with its conserved first and last residue. A D gene is named only where the DNA matches it firmly. Rows may omit the clone size; those that give it use once, few, many or a size class.

j_gene: TRBJ1-1; abundance: -; d_gene: -; v_gene: TRBV6-1; CDR3nt: TGTGCCAGCAGTGAAGCGAACAGGGAGGGACTTCTGTTGTTT; CDR3aa: CASSEANREGLLLF
j_gene: TRBJ1-1; abundance: -; d_gene: TRBD1; v_gene: TRBV5-5; CDR3nt: TGTGCCAGCAGCTCCTACAGGGGCGTGAACACTGAAGCTTTCTTT; CDR3aa: CASSSYRGVNTEAFF
j_gene: TRBJ1-1; abundance: -; d_gene: TRBD1; v_gene: TRBV28; CDR3nt: TGTGCCAGCAGCCAGGGACAGAACATGAACACTGAAGCTTTCTTT; CDR3aa: CASSQGQNMNTEAFF
j_gene: TRBJ2-7; abundance: -; d_gene: TRBD2; v_gene: TRBV7-2; CDR3nt: TGTGCCAGCAGCTTAGCGGCTAGCGGGGGCTACGAGCAGTACTTC; CDR3aa: CASSLAASGGYEQYF
j_gene: TRBJ2-7; abundance: -; d_gene: TRBD1; v_gene: TRBV19; CDR3nt: TGTGCCAGTAGTATAGGGGGGACAGCTGAGCAGTACTTC; CDR3aa: CASSIGGTAEQYF
j_gene: TRBJ2-7; abundance: few; d_gene: -; v_gene: TRBV30; CDR3nt: TGTGCCTGGAGTCCTCAGGGACACCGGGGTTACGAGCAGTACTTC; CDR3aa: CAWSPQGHRGYEQYF
j_gene: TRBJ2-1; abundance: -; d_gene: TRBD1; v_gene: TRBV10-2; CDR3nt: TGCGCCAGCAGTATGACGGGACAGGGCTACAATGAGCAGTTCTTC; CDR3aa: CASSMTGQGYNEQFF
j_gene: TRBJ1-6; abundance: -; d_gene: TRBD1; v_gene: TRBV30; CDR3nt: TGTGCCTGGAGATCAACAGGGGGTCTCTATAATTCACCCCTCCACTTT; CDR3aa: CAWRSTGGLYNSPLHF
j_gene: TRBJ1-1; abundance: -; d_gene: -; v_gene: TRBV6-2/TRBV6-3; CDR3nt: TGTGCCAGCAGTTACGGGCTCGAGAACACTGAAGCTTTCTTT; CDR3aa: CASSYGLENTEAFF
j_gene: TRBJ1-2; abundance: -; d_gene: TRBD1; v_gene: TRBV6-1; CDR3nt: TGTGCCAGCAGTGATGTGAGGACAGGGGTCGCACACTATGGCTACACCTTC; CDR3aa: CASSDVRTGVAHYGYTF
j_gene: TRBJ2-1; abundance: few; d_gene: -; v_gene: TRBV5-5; CDR3nt: TGTGCCAGCAGCCCCAGACAGGTCGAGTTCTTC; CDR3aa: CASSPRQVEFF
j_gene: TRBJ2-5; abundance: -; d_gene: TRBD2; v_gene: TRBV19; CDR3nt: TGTGCCAGTAGCGAAGCGGGGGGCATCCAAGAGACCCAGTACTTC; CDR3aa: CASSEAGGIQETQYF
j_gene: TRBJ2-7; abundance: -; d_gene: -; v_gene: TRBV29-1; CDR3nt: TGCAGCGTGGGCGAACAGGGAGCCTCCTACGAGCAGTACTTC; CDR3aa: CSVGEQGASYEQYF
j_gene: TRBJ2-7; abundance: many; d_gene: TRBD1; v_gene: TRBV5-1; CDR3nt: TGCGCCAGCAGCTTAAGGTGGGACAGGGGGTCCTACGAGCAGTACTTC; CDR3aa: CASSLRWDRGSYEQYF
j_gene: TRBJ2-1; abundance: -; d_gene: TRBD2; v_gene: TRBV5-1; CDR3nt: TGCGCCAGCAGCTTGGAAGGACTAGCGGCTTCCTACAATGAGCAGTTCTTC; CDR3aa: CASSLEGLAASYNEQFF
j_gene: TRBJ1-2; abundance: -; d_gene: TRBD1; v_gene: TRBV20-1; CDR3nt: TGCAGTGCCCTCTGGACAGGCTCCTACACCTTC; CDR3aa: CSALWTGSYTF
j_gene: TRBJ1-5; abundance: -; d_gene: -; v_gene: TRBV5-1; CDR3nt: TGCGCCAGCAGCTTGGGCGGACAGAACAATCAGCCCCAGCATTTT; CDR3aa: CASSLGGQNNQPQHF
j_gene: TRBJ2-2; abundance: -; d_gene: -; v_gene: TRBV7-9; CDR3nt: TGTGCCAGCAGCCTAACCGCCCGGACAGCGGACTCCGGGGAGCTGTTTTTT; CDR3aa: CASSLTARTADSGELFF
j_gene: TRBJ1-4; abundance: -; d_gene: TRBD1; v_gene: TRBV6-2/TRBV6-3; CDR3nt: TGTGCCAGCAGTCCCGAGGGGACAGGGCGTCTGGATGAAAAACTGTTTTTT; CDR3aa: CASSPEGTGRLDEKLFF
j_gene: TRBJ1-2; abundance: -; d_gene: -; v_gene: TRBV3-1/TRBV3-2; CDR3nt: TGTGCCAGCACGGCCGGGCGGGGCCCTTTCTATGGCTACACCTTC; CDR3aa: CASTAGRGPFYGYTF
j_gene: TRBJ2-1; abundance: -; d_gene: -; v_gene: TRBV6-5; CDR3nt: TGTGCCAGCAGTTACTCGTTCCAGGGGCTAGAGAAGTTCTTC; CDR3aa: CASSYSFQGLEKFF
j_gene: TRBJ1-3; abundance: -; d_gene: -; v_gene: TRBV3-1/TRBV3-2; CDR3nt: TGTGCCAGCAGCCAGACAGCTCGCTCTGGAAACACCATATATTTT; CDR3aa: CASSQTARSGNTIYF
j_gene: TRBJ1-2; abundance: -; d_gene: TRBD1; v_gene: TRBV28; CDR3nt: TGTGCCAGCAGTGAATTTCTCCGGGACAGTCTTAACTATGGCTACACCTTC; CDR3aa: CASSEFLRDSLNYGYTF
j_gene: TRBJ2-5; abundance: -; d_gene: -; v_gene: TRBV28; CDR3nt: TGTGCCAGCAGTTTAGGGGGCAGACAAGAGACCCAGTACTTC; CDR3aa: CASSLGGRQETQYF
j_gene: TRBJ2-3; abundance: -; d_gene: TRBD2; v_gene: TRBV30; CDR3nt: TGTGCCTGGAGTGTACGGGCGGGGGGGCCGGATACGCAGTATTTT; CDR3aa: CAWSVRAGGPDTQYF
j_gene: TRBJ1-1; abundance: -; d_gene: -; v_gene: TRBV4-1; CDR3nt: TGCGCCAGCAGCCCCCCGGGAGACACTGAAGCTTTCTTT; CDR3aa: CASSPPGDTEAFF
j_gene: TRBJ2-5; abundance: -; d_gene: TRBD2; v_gene: TRBV3-1/TRBV3-2; CDR3nt: TGTGCCAGCAGCCAAGCAGCGGGGAAAAGAGAGACCCAGTACTTC; CDR3aa: CASSQAAGKRETQYF
j_gene: TRBJ1-4; abundance: -; d_gene: -; v_gene: TRBV5-1; CDR3nt: TGCGCCAGCAGCCTCGGGACAACAACTAATGAAAAACTGTTTTTT; CDR3aa: CASSLGTTTNEKLFF
j_gene: TRBJ2-5; abundance: -; d_gene: -; v_gene: TRBV21-1; CDR3nt: TGTGCCAGCAGCAAAACCCTACGTGACATGGAGGGCGGAGAGACCCAGTACTTC; CDR3aa: CASSKTLRDMEGGETQYF
j_gene: TRBJ2-3; abundance: few; d_gene: -; v_gene: TRBV5-4; CDR3nt: TGTGCCAGCAGCACCTCGGGGGGCCTTAGCACAGATACGCAGTATTTT; CDR3aa: CASSTSGGLSTDTQYF
j_gene: TRBJ2-5; abundance: -; d_gene: -; v_gene: TRBV7-9; CDR3nt: TGTGCCAGCAGGTCTCAGGGGACCCAGTACTTC; CDR3aa: CASRSQGTQYF
j_gene: TRBJ1-5; abundance: few; d_gene: TRBD1; v_gene: TRBV28; CDR3nt: TGTGCCAGCAGTCTCCTGGCTACAGGGGGCTCTCAGCCCCAGCATTTT; CDR3aa: CASSLLATGGSQPQHF
j_gene: TRBJ2-7; abundance: -; d_gene: TRBD1; v_gene: TRBV5-4; CDR3nt: TGTGCCAGCAGCCGGAAGGGACAGGGGGCCTCCGAGCAGTACTTC; CDR3aa: CASSRKGQGASEQYF
j_gene: TRBJ2-6; abundance: many; d_gene: -; v_gene: TRBV3-1/TRBV3-2; CDR3nt: TGTGCCAGCAGCCTTAGTATCTCCGGGGCCAACGTCCTGACTTTC; CDR3aa: CASSLSISGANVLTF
j_gene: TRBJ1-2; abundance: few; d_gene: -; v_gene: TRBV5-1; CDR3nt: TGCGCCAGCAGTCACGGACAGACTCTTACTAACTATGGCTACACCTTC; CDR3aa: CASSHGQTLTNYGYTF
j_gene: TRBJ1-1; abundance: -; d_gene: -; v_gene: TRBV5-1; CDR3nt: TGCGCCAGCACCCTTCGGGGTAGTTTGAACACTGAAGCTTTCTTT; CDR3aa: CASTLRGSLNTEAFF
j_gene: TRBJ1-1; abundance: -; d_gene: -; v_gene: TRBV7-2; CDR3nt: TGTGCCAGCACCCTGCGAAGGGGCACTGAAGCTTTCTTT; CDR3aa: CASTLRRGTEAFF
j_gene: TRBJ2-7; abundance: -; d_gene: -; v_gene: TRBV19; CDR3nt: TGTGCCAGTAAACAACGACAGGAAGGGATCGAGCAGTACTTC; CDR3aa: CASKQRQEGIEQYF
j_gene: TRBJ2-6; abundance: -; d_gene: -; v_gene: TRBV2; CDR3nt: TGTGCCAGCAGTGATGCCAGCTCTGGGGCCAACGTCCTGACTTTC; CDR3aa: CASSDASSGANVLTF
j_gene: TRBJ2-1; abundance: -; d_gene: -; v_gene: TRBV5-6; CDR3nt: TGTGCCAGCAGTCACCTGACAGACAATGAGCAGTTCTTC; CDR3aa: CASSHLTDNEQFF